This TCR beta chain comes out of a study of graft-versus-host responses after intestinal transplantation. Background on the study: Recipients were all induced with anti-thymocyte globulin, then given tacrolimus and steroids for 3 to 4 years.

There are a few counts of this clone. Antigen specificity is unknown. V shed 7 bases and J 6 bases; nucleotides not matched to a gene: 8. Germline CDR1 reads MNHNY; CDR2 reads SVGAGI (reference sequence). The CDR3 runs to 14 residues. Generated by immunoSEQ multiplex PCR, the TCRdb table keeps only in-frame clones and is missing some. Among 90,000 to 150,000 clones listed, roughly 93% were seen once. V and J are TRBV6-6 and TRBJ2-1; 8 bases agree with TRBD2. This specimen was unstimulated CD4+ T cells sorted from spleen or lymph node cells, taken before intestinal transplant. The TCR sequence derives from a human donor who received an intestinal transplant. CDR3 DNA sequence: TGTGCCAGCACGACTAGCGACCATAGCAATGAGCAGTTCTTC. This codes for CASTTSDHSNEQFF.